The clone carrying this T cell receptor beta chain was observed at least ten times. Its specificity is unknown. The length of the CDR3 is 14 residues. With 4 bases clipped from V and 2 bases from J, the junction kept 3 bases outside the gene matches. The germline gives CDR1 SGHRS, CDR2 YFSETQ. The data belong to a study of T cells in Graves' hyperthyroidism and ophthalmopathy. Findings and caveats of the study: Median prediction lead before ophthalmopathy onset was 6 to 8 months with the model. Researchers found most expanded thyroid clonotypes above 0.001 in blood as well.

TCR beta CDR3 region amplification was performed from RNA transcripts. Initially, a first-round RT-PCR of the TCR CDR3 employed the HTBI primer set. In TCRdb, the multiplex PCR reads were re-called with MiXCR into one record per CDR3 protein. The data contain 350,000 to 400,000 distinct CDR3 sequences, about a fifth of them singletons. This TCR came from a man younger than 35 with Graves' ophthalmopathy. The sequencing sample was made of blood. This sequence joins TRBV5-1 and TRBJ1-5; 7 nucleotides agree with TRBD1. CDR3 sequence: CASSDGQGNQPQHF. The CDR3 nucleotides are TGCGCCAGCAGCGACGGACAGGGCAATCAGCCCCAGCATTTT.